This is a list of T cell receptor beta chains from one sample in a study of shared clonotypes between healthy human individuals. Data came from immunoSEQ multiplex PCR; TCRdb stores just in-frame clones and leaves some out. The table lists some 1,900,000 clones, about 95% of them singletons, with around 1% in the top ten. The specimen sequenced was naive CD8+ T cells sorted from blood. The receptors here all came from a man younger than 35 in good health. Each CDR3 is given without its conserved first and last residue.

J gene,V gene,CDR3 protein
TRBJ1-3,TRBV15,ATSPRLAGGISGNTIY
TRBJ2-1,TRBV28,ASSSGAGYNEQF
TRBJ2-1,TRBV7-9,ASLPPGLAGGYNEQF
TRBJ1-4,TRBV15,ATSRGEWGNGEKLF
TRBJ2-7,TRBV19,ASSIGPSYEQY
TRBJ2-7,TRBV28,ASSSTGAEQY
TRBJ2-2,TRBV5-1,ASSLVDREPNTGELF
TRBJ2-3,TRBV5-1,ASSSVSYGDTQY
TRBJ1-2,TRBV5-3,ARSAWTTHYGYT
TRBJ1-3,TRBV5-6,ASSPVEGNTIY
TRBJ2-1,TRBV18,ASSPEGQSLGNEQF
TRBJ1-1,TRBV11-2,ASSTRQGLTKAF
TRBJ2-7,TRBV4-3,ASSQGSGTSSYEQY
TRBJ2-1,TRBV7-9,ASSHFTDYNEQF
TRBJ2-1,TRBV27,ASSLRLFVASYNEQF
TRBJ2-3,TRBV27,ASRLSTSGRAIDTQY
TRBJ2-5,TRBV6-5,ASRIVQGDQETQY